Following are 9 T cell receptor beta chains from one sample sequenced in a study of cytomegalovirus exposure and HLA in healthy donors. PCR was performed using 60 Vbeta and 13 Jbeta primers. Profiling relied on immunoSEQ multiplex PCR, and the TCRdb table lists in-frame clones only, not all of them. Found here are 130,000 to 150,000 clones, approximately 83% of them singletons; the top ten hold around 1.9%. Sequenced sample: PBMCs. The receptors were gathered from a woman aged 40 to 50 in good health and CMV-seronegative.

This clone has only one observation. V usage is TRBV15 and J usage is TRBJ2-7; D gene unclear. The germline V and J ends were trimmed by 3 bases and 3 bases, with 12 bases remaining between them. The CDR3 has 14 residues. CDR1 is LNHNV, CDR2 YYDKDF, per germline (reference sequence). The CDR3 coding sequence is TGTGCCACCAGCAGCGGTTTTCTTGGCTACGAGCAGTACTTC. Translation gives CATSSGFLGYEQYF.

The CDR3 DNA reads as TGTGCCAGTAGTATATCTACCGGGGGGGCCATTGAGCAGTTCTTC. Protein product: CASSISTGGAIEQFF. V usage is TRBV19 and J usage is TRBJ2-1; TRBD2 matches at 8 bases. Germline trimming cut 2 bases from V and 9 bases from J; bases unmatched to any gene: 9. Germline V lookup: CDR1 LNHDA, CDR2 SQIVND (reference sequence). The CDR3 is 15 residues long.

V is TRBV12-5 and J is TRBJ2-7, with TRBD2 matching over 10 bases. Germline V gene sequence: CDR1 LGHNT, CDR2 FRNRAP. Trimming cost V 0 bases and J 3 bases; bases outside gene matches: 5. CDR3 length: 16 amino acids. The CDR3 sequence: CASGLVLGTSVYEQYF. In DNA, the CDR3 is TGTGCTAGTGGTTTGGTACTCGGGACTAGCGTCTACGAGCAGTACTTC.

This clone appeared a single time. This CDR3 reads CASSLGLAGTDTQYF. The DNA of the CDR3 is TGTGCCAGCAGTCTCGGGCTAGCGGGCACAGATACGCAGTATTTT. The V call is TRBV6-6, the J call TRBJ2-3; the match to TRBD2 covers 7 bases. Trimming took 5 bases from V and 1 from J; bases not matched to a gene: 6. This CDR3 is 15 amino acids long. The germline V gene encodes CDR1 MNHNY and CDR2 SVGAGI (reference sequence).

The CDR3 DNA reads TGCAGTGCTACCGGGACAGGAAGGCAGTATTTT. Amino acids: CSATGTGRQYF. J is TRBJ2-3 and V is TRBV20-1; 8 bases are a match to TRBD1. The CDR3 sequence is 11 residues long. Per germline, CDR1 DFQATT and CDR2 SNEGSKA (reference sequence). With V trimmed by 4 bases and J by 11 bases, 5 bases remained unmatched.

The rearrangement links TRBV21-1 to TRBJ1-1. TRBV21-1 constitutes a pseudogene. The CDR3 length is 14 residues. The CDR3 DNA reads TGTGCCAGCAGCACCTCCGGGGGTGAGTCTGAAGCTTTCTTT. Protein product: CASSTSGGESEAFF.

This rearrangement joins TRBV18 to TRBJ2-5, with 9 bases identical to TRBD1. With 3 bases clipped from V and 4 bases from J, the junction kept 0 bases outside the gene matches. This CDR3 has 13 amino acids. Germline lookup yields CDR1 KGHSH and CDR2 LQKENI. CDR3 sequence reads: CASSPGQGETQYF. CDR3 in DNA: TGTGCCAGCTCACCGGGACAGGGAGAGACCCAGTACTTC.

The genes are TRBV2 and TRBJ1-5, with D uncertain. Germline V gene lookup returns CDR1 SNHLY and CDR2 FYNNEI. There are 14 residues in the CDR3. V was pared by 4 bases and J by 4 bases, with 11 bases between. The CDR3 DNA reads TGTGCCAGCAGTGGTCTTGGCCTTAATCAGCCCCAGCATTTT. Translation: CASSGLGLNQPQHF.

The chain recombines TRBV4-1 with TRBJ1-1; the D gene is possibly TRBD1 (6 bases). Looked up from germline, CDR1 is MGHRA and CDR2 is YSYEKL. This CDR3 is built from 13 residues. The germline V and J ends were trimmed by 0 bases and 6 bases, with 8 bases remaining between them. CDR3 in DNA: TGCGCCAGCAGCCAAGAATGGGGGCCTGAAGCTTTCTTT. Protein product: CASSQEWGPEAFF.